The present TCR beta chain was sequenced within a study of response to subunit inactivated influenza vaccine. The study, taken as a whole, reports: It was suggested by the authors that few new T cells are recruited by each seasonal influenza vaccination.

As to this clonotype: Its antigen is as yet unknown.

MiXCR, run by TCRdb on the RT-PCR reads, gives a single entry per CDR3 protein. The sample contains some 800,000 distinct CDR3 sequences, over 20% of which appear only once. This receptor was obtained from a man between 50 and 59 years old who received an inactivated influenza vaccine. The material sequenced was PBMCs from blood, taken 5 days after vaccination.

As DNA, the CDR3 is TGTGCCAGCAGTTCCCCCGGGGAGGGAGGCGACGAGCAGTACTTC. Residues: CASSSPGEGGDEQYF. The chain has TRBV28 and TRBJ2-7; 7 bases agree with TRBD2. Trimming cost V 4 bases and J 5 bases; bases outside gene matches: 11. This CDR3 region has 15 residues. In germline, CDR1 is MDHEN, CDR2 SYDVKM.